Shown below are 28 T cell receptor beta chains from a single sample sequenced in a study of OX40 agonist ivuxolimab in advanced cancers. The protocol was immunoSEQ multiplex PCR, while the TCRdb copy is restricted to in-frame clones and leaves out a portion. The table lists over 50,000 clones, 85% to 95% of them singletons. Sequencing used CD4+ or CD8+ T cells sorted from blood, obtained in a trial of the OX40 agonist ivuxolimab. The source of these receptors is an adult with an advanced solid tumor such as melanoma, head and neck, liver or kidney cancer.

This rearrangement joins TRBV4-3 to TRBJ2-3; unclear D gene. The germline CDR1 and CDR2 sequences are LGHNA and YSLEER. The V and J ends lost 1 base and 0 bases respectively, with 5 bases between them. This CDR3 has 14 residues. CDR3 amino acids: CASSQGASTDTQYF. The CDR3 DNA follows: TGCGCCAGCAGCCAAGGGGCTAGCACAGATACGCAGTATTTT.

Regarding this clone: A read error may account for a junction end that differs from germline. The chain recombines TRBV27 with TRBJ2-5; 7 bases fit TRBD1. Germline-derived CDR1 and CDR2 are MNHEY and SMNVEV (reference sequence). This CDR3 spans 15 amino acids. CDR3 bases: TGTGCCAGCAGTTTGGTCGTAGGGGGCCAAGACACCCAGTACTTC. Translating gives CASSLVVGGQDTQYF.

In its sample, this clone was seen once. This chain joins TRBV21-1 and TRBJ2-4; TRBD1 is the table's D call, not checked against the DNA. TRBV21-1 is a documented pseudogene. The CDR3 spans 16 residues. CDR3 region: CASSKATGLAKNIQYF. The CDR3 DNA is TGTGCCAGCAGCAAAGCTACAGGGTTGGCCAAAAACATTCAGTACTTC.

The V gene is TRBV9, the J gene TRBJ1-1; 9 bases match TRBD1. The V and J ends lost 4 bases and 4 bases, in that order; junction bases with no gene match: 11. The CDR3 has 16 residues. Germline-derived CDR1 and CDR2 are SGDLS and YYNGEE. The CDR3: CASSFGQGSSGTEAFF. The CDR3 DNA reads TGTGCCAGCAGCTTCGGACAGGGGTCCTCTGGCACTGAAGCTTTCTTT.

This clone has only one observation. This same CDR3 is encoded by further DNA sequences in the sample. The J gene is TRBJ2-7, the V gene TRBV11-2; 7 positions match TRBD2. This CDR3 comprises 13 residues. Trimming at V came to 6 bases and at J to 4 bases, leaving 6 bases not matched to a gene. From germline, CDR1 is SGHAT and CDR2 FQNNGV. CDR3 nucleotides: TGTGCCAGCAGTCTAGGGAGGGGTTACGAGCAGTACTTC. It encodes CASSLGRGYEQYF. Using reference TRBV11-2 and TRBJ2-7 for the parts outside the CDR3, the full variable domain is EAGVAQSPRYKIIEKRQSVAFWCNPISGHATLYWYQQILGQGPKLLIQFQNNGVVDDSQLPKDRFSAERLKGVDSTLKIQPAKLEDSAVYLCASSLGRGYEQYFGPGTRLTVT.

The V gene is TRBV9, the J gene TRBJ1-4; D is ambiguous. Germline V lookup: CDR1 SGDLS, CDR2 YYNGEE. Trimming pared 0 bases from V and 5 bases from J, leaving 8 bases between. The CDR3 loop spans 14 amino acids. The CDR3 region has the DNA TGTGCCAGCAGCGTAGGCGGTTCGAATGAAAAACTGTTTTTT. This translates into CASSVGGSNEKLFF.

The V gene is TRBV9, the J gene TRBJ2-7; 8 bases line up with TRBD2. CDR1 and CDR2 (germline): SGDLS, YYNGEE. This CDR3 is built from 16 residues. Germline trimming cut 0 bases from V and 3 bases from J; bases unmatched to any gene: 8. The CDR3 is CASSVGSGGQGYEQYF. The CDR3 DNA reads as TGTGCCAGCAGCGTAGGTTCGGGAGGGCAGGGCTACGAGCAGTACTTC.

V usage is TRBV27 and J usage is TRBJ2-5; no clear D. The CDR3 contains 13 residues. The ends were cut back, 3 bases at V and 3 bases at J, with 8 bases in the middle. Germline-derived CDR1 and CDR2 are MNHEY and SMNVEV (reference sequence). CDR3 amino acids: CASSFLTEETQYF. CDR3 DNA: TGTGCCAGCAGTTTTCTCACTGAAGAGACCCAGTACTTC.

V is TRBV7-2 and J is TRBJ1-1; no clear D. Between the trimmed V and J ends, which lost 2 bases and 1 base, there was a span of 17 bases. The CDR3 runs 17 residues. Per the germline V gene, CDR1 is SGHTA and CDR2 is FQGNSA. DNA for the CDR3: TGTGCCAGCAGCTTAATTGCTGGGTATGGCGGGAACACTGAAGCTTTCTTT. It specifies CASSLIAGYGGNTEAFF. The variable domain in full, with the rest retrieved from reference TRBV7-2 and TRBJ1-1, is GAGVSQSPSNKVTEKGKDVELRCDPISGHTALYWYRQSLGQGLEFLIYFQGNSAPDKSGLPSDRFSAERTGGSVSTLTIQRTQQEDSAVYLCASSLIAGYGGNTEAFFGQGTRLTVV.

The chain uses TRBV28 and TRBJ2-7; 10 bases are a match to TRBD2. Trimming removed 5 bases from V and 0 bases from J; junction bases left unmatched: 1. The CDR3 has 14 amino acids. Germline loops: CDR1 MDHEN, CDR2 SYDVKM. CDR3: CASSASGSSYEQYF. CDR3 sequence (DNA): TGTGCCAGCAGTGCTAGCGGGAGCTCCTACGAGCAGTACTTC.

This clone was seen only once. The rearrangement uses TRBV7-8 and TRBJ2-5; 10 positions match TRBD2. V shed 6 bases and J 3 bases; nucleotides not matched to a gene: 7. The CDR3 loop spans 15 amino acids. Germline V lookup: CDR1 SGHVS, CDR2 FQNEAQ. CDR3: CASRLSGTSEETQYF. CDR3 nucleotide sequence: TGTGCCAGCAGATTAAGCGGGACTAGCGAAGAGACCCAGTACTTC. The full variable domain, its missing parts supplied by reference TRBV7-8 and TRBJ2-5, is GAGVSQSPRYKVAKRGQDVALRCDPISGHVSLFWYQQALGQGPEFLTYFQNEAQLDKSGLPSDRFFAERPEGSVSTLKIQRTQQEDSAVYLCASRLSGTSEETQYFGPGTRLLVL.

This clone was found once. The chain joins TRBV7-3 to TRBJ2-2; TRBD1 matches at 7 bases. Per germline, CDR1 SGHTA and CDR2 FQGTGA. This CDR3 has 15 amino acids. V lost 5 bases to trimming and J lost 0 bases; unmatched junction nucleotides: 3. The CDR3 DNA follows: TGTGCCAGCAGCCCACAGGGGCCGAACACCGGGGAGCTGTTTTTT. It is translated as CASSPQGPNTGELFF.

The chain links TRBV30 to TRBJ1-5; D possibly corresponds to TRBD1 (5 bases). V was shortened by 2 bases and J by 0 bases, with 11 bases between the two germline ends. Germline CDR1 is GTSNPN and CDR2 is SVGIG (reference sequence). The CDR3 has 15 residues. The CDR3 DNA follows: TGTGCCTGGAGTAGAGGGACTGTTAGCAATCAGCCCCAGCATTTT. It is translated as CAWSRGTVSNQPQHF. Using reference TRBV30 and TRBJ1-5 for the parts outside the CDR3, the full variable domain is SQTIHQWPATLVQPVGSPLSLECTVEGTSNPNLYWYRQAAGRGLQLLFYSVGIGQISSEVPQNLSASRPQDRQFILSSKKLLLSDSGFYLCAWSRGTVSNQPQHFGDGTRLSIL.

CDR3 amino acids: CATSRDRGAQETQYF. The CDR3 bases are TGTGCCACCAGCAGAGATCGAGGAGCTCAAGAGACCCAGTACTTC. The chain joins TRBV15 to TRBJ2-5, with no clear D. The germline V gene encodes CDR1 LNHNV and CDR2 YYDKDF (reference sequence). This CDR3 spans 15 amino acids. The germline V and J ends were trimmed by 0 bases and 2 bases, with 10 bases remaining between them.

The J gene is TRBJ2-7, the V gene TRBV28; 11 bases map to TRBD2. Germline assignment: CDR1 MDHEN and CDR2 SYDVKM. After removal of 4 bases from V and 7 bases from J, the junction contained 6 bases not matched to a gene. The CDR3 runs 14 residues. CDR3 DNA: TGTGCCAGCAGTTGGATTAGCGGGAGGGGGGAGCAGTACTTC. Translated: CASSWISGRGEQYF.

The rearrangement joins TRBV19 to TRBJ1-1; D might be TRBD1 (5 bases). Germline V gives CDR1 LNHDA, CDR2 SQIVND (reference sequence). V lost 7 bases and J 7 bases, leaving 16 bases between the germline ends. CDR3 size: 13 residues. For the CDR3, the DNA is TGTGCCAGTACCCCCGGGACTCGCGGTGAAGCTTTCTTT. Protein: CASTPGTRGEAFF.

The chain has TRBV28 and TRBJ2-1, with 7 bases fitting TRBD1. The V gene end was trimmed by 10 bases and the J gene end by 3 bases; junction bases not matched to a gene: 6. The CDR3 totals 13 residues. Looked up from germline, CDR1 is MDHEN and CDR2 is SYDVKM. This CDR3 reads CATRRDSYNEQFF. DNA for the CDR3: TGTGCCACCCGAAGGGACAGCTACAATGAGCAGTTCTTC.

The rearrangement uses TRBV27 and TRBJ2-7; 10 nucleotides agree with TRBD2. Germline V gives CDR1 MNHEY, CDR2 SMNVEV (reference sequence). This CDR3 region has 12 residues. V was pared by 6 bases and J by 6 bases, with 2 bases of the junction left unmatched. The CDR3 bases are TGTGCCAGCAGGGGACTAGCGCTCGAGCAGTACTTC. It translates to CASRGLALEQYF.

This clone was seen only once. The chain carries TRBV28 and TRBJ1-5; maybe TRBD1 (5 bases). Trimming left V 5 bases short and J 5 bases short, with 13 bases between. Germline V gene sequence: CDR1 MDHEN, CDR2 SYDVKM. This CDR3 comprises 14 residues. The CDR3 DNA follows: TGTGCCAGCAGTCCGGACTGGGACGATCAGCCCCAGCATTTT. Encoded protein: CASSPDWDDQPQHF.

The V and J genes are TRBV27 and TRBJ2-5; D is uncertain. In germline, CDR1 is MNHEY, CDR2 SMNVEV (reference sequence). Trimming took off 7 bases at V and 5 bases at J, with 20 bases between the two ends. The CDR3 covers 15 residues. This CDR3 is CASTLFLGASETQYF. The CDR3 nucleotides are TGTGCCAGCACTCTGTTTCTGGGCGCGTCGGAGACCCAGTACTTC.

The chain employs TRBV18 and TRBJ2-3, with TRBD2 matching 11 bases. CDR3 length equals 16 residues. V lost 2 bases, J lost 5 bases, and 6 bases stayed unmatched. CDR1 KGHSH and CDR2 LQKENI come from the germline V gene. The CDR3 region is CASSPEASGRLDTQYF. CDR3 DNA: TGTGCCAGCTCACCAGAAGCTAGCGGGAGGTTAGATACGCAGTATTTT.

The CDR3 DNA is TGTGCCAGCAGTTTAACGGGGAGCTCCTACGAGCAGTACTTC. Amino acid sequence: CASSLTGSSYEQYF. The rearrangement uses TRBV27 and TRBJ2-7; tentatively, D is TRBD2 (5 bases). The CDR3 runs 14 residues. The germline V gene encodes CDR1 MNHEY and CDR2 SMNVEV (reference sequence). Trimming removed 2 bases from V and 0 bases from J, with 8 bases in between.

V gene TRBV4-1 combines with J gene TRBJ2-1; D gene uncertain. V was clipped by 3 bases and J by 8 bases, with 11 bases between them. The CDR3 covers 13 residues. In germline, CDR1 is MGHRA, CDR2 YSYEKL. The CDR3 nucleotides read TGCGCCAGCAGCCAGCCCTCTGGCGATGAGCAGTTCTTC. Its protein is CASSQPSGDEQFF.

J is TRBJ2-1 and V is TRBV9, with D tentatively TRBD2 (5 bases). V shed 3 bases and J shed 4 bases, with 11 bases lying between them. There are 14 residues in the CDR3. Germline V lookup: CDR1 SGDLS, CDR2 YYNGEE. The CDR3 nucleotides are TGTGCCAGCAGCGGACGCCGGGATTACAATGAGCAGTTCTTC. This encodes CASSGRRDYNEQFF. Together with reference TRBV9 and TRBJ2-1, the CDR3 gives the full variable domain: DSGVTQTPKHLITATGQRVTLRCSPRSGDLSVYWYQQSLDQGLQFLIQYYNGEERAKGNILERFSAQQFPDLHSELNLSSLELGDSALYFCASSGRRDYNEQFFGPGTRLTVL.

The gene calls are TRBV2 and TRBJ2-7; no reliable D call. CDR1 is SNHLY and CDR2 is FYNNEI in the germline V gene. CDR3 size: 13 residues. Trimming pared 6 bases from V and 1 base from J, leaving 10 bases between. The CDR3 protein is CASRVRPSYEQYF. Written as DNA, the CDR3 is TGTGCCAGCAGGGTGAGGCCTTCCTACGAGCAGTACTTC.

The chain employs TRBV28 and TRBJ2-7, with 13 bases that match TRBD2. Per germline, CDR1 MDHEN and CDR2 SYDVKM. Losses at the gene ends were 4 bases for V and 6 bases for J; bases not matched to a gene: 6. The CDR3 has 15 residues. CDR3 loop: CASSSRTSGRGEQYF. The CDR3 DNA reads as TGTGCCAGCAGTTCCAGGACTAGCGGGAGAGGCGAGCAGTACTTC. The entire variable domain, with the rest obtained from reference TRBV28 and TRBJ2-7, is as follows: DVKVTQSSRYLVKRTGEKVFLECVQDMDHENMFWYRQDPGLGLRLIYFSYDVKMKEKGDIPEGYSVSREKKERFSLILESASTNQTSMYLCASSSRTSGRGEQYFGPGTRLTVT.

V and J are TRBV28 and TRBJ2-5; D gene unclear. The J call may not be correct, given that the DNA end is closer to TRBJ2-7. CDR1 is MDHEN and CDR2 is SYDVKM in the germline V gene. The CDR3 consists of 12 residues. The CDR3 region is CASSNPSYEQYF. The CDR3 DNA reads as TGTGCCAGCAGTAACCCCTCCTACGAGCAGTACTTC.

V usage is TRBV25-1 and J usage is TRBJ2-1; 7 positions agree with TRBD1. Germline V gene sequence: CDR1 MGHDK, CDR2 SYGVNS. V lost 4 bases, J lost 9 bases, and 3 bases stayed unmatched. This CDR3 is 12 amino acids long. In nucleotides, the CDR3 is TGTGCCAGCAGTGGATACAGGGGTGAGCAGTTCTTC. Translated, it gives CASSGYRGEQFF.